Listed below are T cell receptor beta chains from one sample, sequenced in a study of OX40 agonist ivuxolimab in advanced cancers. Method: immunoSEQ multiplex PCR; TCRdb's copy keeps in-frame clones and lacks some. This sample has 20,000 to 30,000 clones, with over 80% found just once. The source was CD4+ or CD8+ T cells sorted from blood, collected in a trial of the OX40 agonist ivuxolimab. These receptors were collected from an adult with an advanced solid tumor such as melanoma, head and neck, liver or kidney cancer. Each CDR3 is given with its conserved first and last residue. The D gene is left open where the match is weak. A row's size may be missing; if present it is once, few, many or a size class.

>TRBJ1-1|few|-|TRBV27
TGTGCCAGCAGCGGGACATTGAACACTGAAGCTTTCTTT
CASSGTLNTEAFF
>TRBJ2-3|-|-|TRBV15
TGTGCCACCAGCAGTGACAGGGGAGGGTGGACAGATACGCAGTATTTT
CATSSDRGGWTDTQYF
>TRBJ2-2|-|TRBD1|TRBV9
TGTGCCAGCAGCGCTTACAAAGGGACAGGGGGTAGGACCGGGGAGCTGTTTTTT
CASSAYKGTGGRTGELFF
>TRBJ2-3|-|TRBD2|TRBV4-3
TGCGCCAGCAGCCAAGATAATTGGCGGGACTACACAGATACGCAGTATTTT
CASSQDNWRDYTDTQYF
>TRBJ1-2|-|-|TRBV9
TGTGCCAGCAGCCATGAGTCGGTTTTCAACTATGGCTACACCTTC
CASSHESVFNYGYTF
>TRBJ2-1|-|TRBD2|TRBV7-6
TGTGCCAGCAGCTTGGCCACGGGAGGTGAGCAGTTCTTC
CASSLATGGEQFF
>TRBJ2-5|once|TRBD2|TRBV9
TGTGCCAGCAGCATAGCGGGGGGGCCTGAAACCCAGTACTTC
CASSIAGGPETQYF
>TRBJ2-1|-|TRBD2|TRBV11-2
TGTGCCAGCAGCTCCGCTAGCGGGCCCCTCGATGAGCAGTTCTTC
CASSSASGPLDEQFF
>TRBJ1-5|few|TRBD1|TRBV4-1
TGCGCCAGCAGCCAAACAGGGGGCAGTCAGCCCCAGCATTTT
CASSQTGGSQPQHF
>TRBJ2-7|-|TRBD2|TRBV4-3
TGCGCCAGCAGCCTGTTCGGGGCTAGCGGGGGCCCCTACGAGCAGTACTTC
CASSLFGASGGPYEQYF
>TRBJ2-7|-|TRBD1|TRBV5-1
TGCGCCAGCAGCCTGACCGACAGGGACTACGAGCAGTACTTC
CASSLTDRDYEQYF
>TRBJ2-7|-|TRBD1|TRBV27
TGTGCCAGCAGTCCCTGGACAGGGGGGGATGAGCAGTACTTC
CASSPWTGGDEQYF
>TRBJ1-2|few|-|TRBV9
TGTGCCAGCAGCGTAGAGGGGCAGGGATATGGCTACACCTTC
CASSVEGQGYGYTF
>TRBJ1-2|-|-|TRBV4-3
TGCGCCAGCAGCCAAGTCCGGGGGGGATACGGCTACACCTTC
CASSQVRGGYGYTF
>TRBJ2-3|-|TRBD2|TRBV4-3
TGCGCCAGCAGCCAACTAGCGGGGGGCCTCACAGATACGCAGTATTTT
CASSQLAGGLTDTQYF
>TRBJ2-1|-|TRBD1|TRBV9
TGTGCCAGCAGCCCGGGGACAGGGGGCTACAATGAGCAGTTCTTC
CASSPGTGGYNEQFF
>TRBJ2-7|-|TRBD1|TRBV11-2
TGTGCCAGCAGTTTAGTGACAGGGGAATACGAGCAGTACTTC
CASSLVTGEYEQYF
>TRBJ2-1|-|-|TRBV11-2
TGTGCCAGCAGCTTTGACATCGCTACCTACAATGAGCAGTTCTTC
CASSFDIATYNEQFF
>TRBJ2-7|-|-|TRBV12-2
TGTGCAAGTCGCTTAATCGTCAGGAGGGGCTACGAGCAGTACTTC
CASRLIVRRGYEQYF
>TRBJ1-5|few|TRBD1|TRBV19
TGTGCCAGTAGGGACAGGGGGGCGAATCAGCCCCAGCATTTT
CASRDRGANQPQHF
>TRBJ1-1|-|TRBD1|TRBV6-4
TGTGCCAGCAGTGACTTACGTTCCGGGACAGCAACGTCTAACACTGAAGCTTTCTTT
CASSDLRSGTATSNTEAFF
>TRBJ2-7|-|-|TRBV7-8
TGTGCCAGCAGCTCTCCAGGGAAGTCCTACGAGCAGTACTTC
CASSSPGKSYEQYF
>TRBJ1-2|-|TRBD1|TRBV23-1
TGCGCCAGCAGTCCCGGACAGGGGGAGCCTTGGGACTATGGCTACACCTTC
CASSPGQGEPWDYGYTF
>TRBJ2-1|-|-|TRBV5-1
TGCGCCAGCAGCTTTGAGTGGGATGAGCAGTTCTTC
CASSFEWDEQFF
>TRBJ2-7|-|-|TRBV5-1
TGCGCCAGCAGGAGGGACACGGTCTACGAGCAGTACTTC
CASRRDTVYEQYF
>TRBJ2-1|-|TRBD2|TRBV7-2
TGTGCCAGCAGCTTAGGCGGGGGGATGGTTGAGCAGTTCTTC
CASSLGGGMVEQFF
>TRBJ1-5|medium-sized|-|TRBV27
TGTGCCAGCAGTTCCGGGGCCAGGGGCGATCAGCCCCAGCATTTT
CASSSGARGDQPQHF
>TRBJ2-7|-|-|TRBV14
TGTGCCAGCAGCCCTACAGGGTACGAGCAGTACTTC
CASSPTGYEQYF
>TRBJ1-6|-|-|TRBV27
TGTGCCAGCAGAAAAGGGAGTTCACCCCTCCACTTT
CASRKGSSPLHF
>TRBJ2-1|-|TRBD2|TRBV7-9
TGTGCCAGCAGGCCTGAGCGGGGGGGGTCCCCGGAGTACAATGAGCAGTTCTTC
CASRPERGGSPEYNEQFF
>TRBJ1-6|-|TRBD1|TRBV5-4
TGTGCCAGCAGCTTGGGTCAGGGGGTATCACCCCTCCACTTT
CASSLGQGVSPLHF
>TRBJ2-1|-|-|TRBV2
TGTGCCAGCAGGAATCTAGCAAAGGATGAGCAGTTCTTC
CASRNLAKDEQFF
>TRBJ1-6|-|-|TRBV11-2
TGTGCCAGCAGCTTAGGGATTTCACCCCTCCACTTT
CASSLGISPLHF
>TRBJ2-2|once|-|TRBV4-3
TGCGCCAGCAGCCACGGCGCGTCCAACACCGGGGAGCTGTTTTTT
CASSHGASNTGELFF
>TRBJ2-5|once|-|TRBV7-9
TGTGCCAGCAGCTTAGAGGGGGGAGGAGAGACCCAGTACTTC
CASSLEGGGETQYF
>TRBJ1-2|-|-|TRBV9
TGTGCCAGCAGCGTCTACAGCGCTACTAACTATGGCTACACCTTC
CASSVYSATNYGYTF
>TRBJ1-6|few|-|TRBV19
TGTGCCAGTAGTAACCTTAGGAATTCACCCCTCCACTTT
CASSNLRNSPLHF
>TRBJ1-4|-|-|TRBV4-1
TGCGCCAGCAGCCAAGTCCCCGGGGTCGTTAATGAAAAACTGTTTTTT
CASSQVPGVVNEKLFF
>TRBJ2-7|-|TRBD1|TRBV12-5
TGTGCTAGTGCCGAAACCGGGACAGGGGTTTACGAGCAGTACTTC
CASAETGTGVYEQYF
>TRBJ1-1|-|-|TRBV6-6
TGTGCCAGCAGTTTACTACAGGGAGGGACTGAAGCTTTCTTT
CASSLLQGGTEAFF
>TRBJ2-2|-|-|TRBV29-1
TGCAGCGTTGAAGATCCCATCGGGGCGAACACCGGGGAGCTGTTTTTT
CSVEDPIGANTGELFF
>TRBJ1-6|-|-|TRBV13
TGTGCCAGCAGCCCGCCAAATTCACCCCTCCACTTT
CASSPPNSPLHF
>TRBJ2-3|once|-|TRBV5-6
TGTGCCAGCAGCCCTTGGAGGTACATTAGTACGCAGTATTTT
CASSPWRYISTQYF
>TRBJ2-2|once|TRBD1|TRBV9
TGTGCCAGCAGCACCTCAGGACAGGGGGCGCGTACCGGGGAGCTGTTTTTT
CASSTSGQGARTGELFF
>TRBJ1-2|-|-|TRBV4-3
TGCGCCAGCAGCCAAGGAGGAGCTGATGGCTACACCTTC
CASSQGGADGYTF
>TRBJ1-1|-|-|TRBV10-3
TGTGCCATCAGGAGACGGAGGATGAACACTGAAGCTTTCTTT
CAIRRRRMNTEAFF
>TRBJ2-7|-|-|TRBV4-1
TGCGCCAGCAGCCAAGAGGATGCTTTCAACGAGCAGTACTTC
CASSQEDAFNEQYF
>TRBJ1-1|-|-|TRBV5-4
TGTGCCAGCAGTCCCTTGGCGGGTTCGAACACTGAAGCTTTCTTT
CASSPLAGSNTEAFF
>TRBJ1-2|-|-|TRBV13
TGTGCCAGCAGCTCTGTCGGCCTCCCTAACTATGGCTACACCTTC
CASSSVGLPNYGYTF
>TRBJ1-1|few|-|TRBV20-1
TGCAGTGCAAATCCGGGGGTTGAAGCTTTCTTT
CSANPGVEAFF
>TRBJ1-1|few|-|TRBV29-1
TGCAGCGTTGGACGGGCAGGGTGGGGCACTGAAGCTTTCTTT
CSVGRAGWGTEAFF
>TRBJ2-7|few|-|TRBV4-3
TGCGCCAGCAGCCAAGAGATCGCCTCGGACGCCAGACTCTACGAGCAGTACTTC
CASSQEIASDARLYEQYF
>TRBJ2-7|-|TRBD1|TRBV9
TGTGCCAGCAGCGTAGACGGGGACAGTGACGAGCAGTACTTC
CASSVDGDSDEQYF
>TRBJ1-4|-|-|TRBV4-1
TGCGCCAGCAGCCAAGAAACCACCGGGGGGCTGTTTTTT
CASSQETTGGLFF
>TRBJ2-1|-|-|TRBV6-6
TGTGCCAGCAGTTACTCGCAGGGGCCCCACAATGAGCAGTTCTTC
CASSYSQGPHNEQFF